Sequencing of this T cell receptor (beta chain) was carried out in a study of blood T cells in healthy people across ages. Whole-study results and caveats: PBMCs that were unsorted prevented a conclusive naive versus antigen-experienced comparison.

The authors isolated at least 6.5 million PBMCs per sample. Together with a sample-barcoded 5' primer, a J-beta primer mix was included in a second PCR lasting 7 to 11 cycles. Each cDNA molecule was tagged by a template-switch adaptor with 12 random nucleotides. TCRdb recomputed calls from the 5' RACE reads with MiXCR, one row per CDR3 protein. Seen here are about 640,000 distinct CDR3 sequences, approximately 30% observed once, and the top ten hold 15% to 18%. Trimming pared 5 bases from V and 3 bases from J, leaving 16 bases between. The CDR3 loop spans 15 amino acids. From germline, CDR1 is MNHEY and CDR2 SVGEGT. This clonotype was recorded many times. Its antigen is unknown.

This chain joins TRBV6-2 or TRBV6-3 and TRBJ2-5, with D possibly TRBD1 on 6 matching bases. Sequencing used blood. The receptor was derived from a woman over 75 in good health. The CDR3 loop reads CASSAGTWAKETQYF. CDR3 DNA sequence: TGTGCCAGCAGTGCCGGGACATGGGCCAAAGAGACCCAGTACTTC.